This note documents a single T cell receptor beta chain sequence. Its matching antigen is unknown. The method was immunoSEQ multiplex PCR; TCRdb's version includes in-frame clones alone and lacks a portion of them. The sample lists some 150,000 clones, 90% to 95% occurring once. The data were obtained in a study of T cell responses to AZD1222 COVID-19 vaccine. Germline CDR1 MNHEY, CDR2 SMNVEV (reference sequence). Trimming removed 4 bases from V and 2 bases from J; junction bases left unmatched: 11. The CDR3 extends over 17 amino acids. Study-wide points: Only 5 to 7 individuals given AZD1222 were seropositive at baseline. Targeting of unmutated variant regions was reportedly seen in nearly half of spike-specific TCRs. Females outnumbered males among donors, who were mostly white British; clonal diversity was possibly underestimated.

The V and J genes are TRBV27 and TRBJ2-7, with 10 bases lining up with TRBD1. The input for sequencing was peripheral blood, taken on day 0 of MenACWY control vaccination. The TCR was taken from an adult in good health. CDR3 nucleotide sequence: TGTGCCAGCAGTTCCCTCAACGCCGGGACAGGGGCCTACGAGCAGTACTTC. Protein: CASSSLNAGTGAYEQYF.